This entry describes one T cell receptor (beta chain). Its antigen is still unknown. In the original workflow: Because ImmunoSEQ provided only junction sequences with no quality scores, the filtering differed. Clones were sequenced by immunoSEQ multiplex PCR, and TCRdb holds only the in-frame ones, with some missing. Clone size and V and J calls were adopted from that table, with D and trimming inferred from the DNA. The profile shows around 370,000 clones, 95% to 97% of them singletons. This entry belongs to a study of shared clonotypes between healthy human individuals. Whole-study findings and limits: Non-shared clonotypes had lower generation probabilities than clonotypes shared by all four sorted-subset donors.

The J segment lost 9 bases and the V segment lost 1 base, leaving 9 bases of the junction unmatched. In germline, CDR1 is SGHAT, CDR2 FQNNGV. The CDR3 loop spans 15 amino acids. The TCR was taken from a man between 25 and 39 years old in good health. This sequence joins TRBV11-2 and TRBJ2-1; 7 bases match TRBD2. Sample: memory CD8+ T cells sorted from blood. Described subset: CD45RO+ cells pooled with CCR7-negative TemRA cells. The CDR3 nucleotides are TGTGCCAGCAGCTTAGGGATACTAGCGAGCGGTGAGCAGTTCTTC. Its protein is CASSLGILASGEQFF.